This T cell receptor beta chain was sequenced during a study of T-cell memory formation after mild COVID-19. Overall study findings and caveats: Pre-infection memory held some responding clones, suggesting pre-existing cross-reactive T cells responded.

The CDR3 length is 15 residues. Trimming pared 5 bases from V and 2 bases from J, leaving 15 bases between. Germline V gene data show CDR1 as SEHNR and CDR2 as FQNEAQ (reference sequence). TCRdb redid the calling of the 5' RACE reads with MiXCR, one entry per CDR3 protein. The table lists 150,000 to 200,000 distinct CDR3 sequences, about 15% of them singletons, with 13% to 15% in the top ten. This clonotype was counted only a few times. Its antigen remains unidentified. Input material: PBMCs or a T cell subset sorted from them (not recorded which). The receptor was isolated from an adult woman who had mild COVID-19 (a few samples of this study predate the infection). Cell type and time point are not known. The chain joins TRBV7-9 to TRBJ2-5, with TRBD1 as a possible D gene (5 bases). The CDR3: CASSPPVGAQETQYF. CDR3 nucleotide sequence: TGTGCCAGCAGCCCTCCCGTTGGGGCTCAAGAGACCCAGTACTTC.